Below, 32 T cell receptor beta chains from the same sample are listed, as sequenced in a study of CD8 T cells in ankylosing spondylitis. General study points: Blood from ankylosing spondylitis patients appeared to carry a characteristic roughly eight-variant TCR beta motif.

Antigens of these TCRs are unknown. TCRdb re-called the 5' RACE reads with MiXCR, one entry per CDR3 protein. The sample has around 140,000 distinct CDR3 sequences, about 15% seen once; the top ten hold 30% to 35%. Sequencing used blood, either unsorted or a sorted T cell fraction (not recorded which). These receptors came from a male donor with ankylosing spondylitis.

This clonotype is a singleton in its sample. The CDR3 DNA follows: TGTGCCAGCTCATCCGGGACAGGGACTGCGGGAGCCCGGTCAAACTCCTACAATGAGCAGTTCTTC. It codes for CASSSGTGTAGARSNSYNEQFF. This chain uses TRBV18 with TRBJ2-1, with TRBD1 matching 9 bases. Germline-derived CDR1 and CDR2 are KGHSH and LQKENI. The CDR3 extends over 22 amino acids. V dropped 5 bases and J dropped 0; count of bases not matched to a gene: 23.

This clonotype was seen a few times. The chain joins TRBV7-3 to TRBJ1-2; no reliable D call. CDR3 length equals 12 residues. Trimming took 3 bases from V and 8 from J, leaving 10 bases between them. CDR1 and CDR2 from the germline V gene are SGHTA and FQGTGA. Here the CDR3 reads CASSFGDGGYTF. The DNA of the CDR3 is TGTGCCAGCAGCTTCGGAGATGGAGGCTACACCTTC.

This clonotype has more than one count but fewer than ten. CDR3 protein: CASSSFGGGNEKLFF. CDR3 coding DNA: TGTGCCAGCAGCTCATTTGGGGGTGGGAATGAAAAACTGTTTTTT. The gene calls are TRBV7-9 and TRBJ1-4, with D tentatively TRBD1 (5 bases). The CDR3 sequence is 15 residues long. Germline-derived CDR1 and CDR2 are SEHNR and FQNEAQ (reference sequence). V lost 4 bases and J 5 bases, leaving 14 bases between the germline ends. The whole variable domain, remainder taken from reference TRBV7-9 and TRBJ1-4, is DTGVSQNPRHKITKRGQNVTFRCDPISEHNRLYWYRQTLGQGPEFLTYFQNEAQLEKSRLLSDRFSAERPKGSFSTLEIQRTEQGDSAMYLCASSSFGGGNEKLFFGSGTQLSVL.

This chain connects TRBV7-3 to TRBJ2-7, with D possibly being TRBD1 (5 bases). The germline V and J ends were trimmed by 5 bases and 2 bases, with 19 bases remaining between them. The germline gives CDR1 SGHTA, CDR2 FQGTGA. The CDR3 is 16 amino acids. DNA for the CDR3: TGTGCCAGCAGCGATCCTGGTAGGACATCCCCCTACGAGCAGTACTTC. Protein product: CASSDPGRTSPYEQYF.

The chain is built from TRBV11-2 and TRBJ2-1, with D unresolved. The CDR3 contains 16 residues. The germline gives CDR1 SGHAT, CDR2 FQNNGV. Trimming pared 2 bases from V and 0 bases from J, leaving 11 bases between. The CDR3 DNA follows: TGTGCCAGCAGCTTAAGGTCCATGGGCTCCTACAATGAGCAGTTCTTC. Amino acids: CASSLRSMGSYNEQFF.

The chain recombines TRBV28 with TRBJ1-3; tentatively, D is TRBD1 (6 bases). V lost 1 base, J lost 10 bases, and 17 bases lay in between. This CDR3 has 15 amino acids. Looked up from germline, CDR1 is MDHEN and CDR2 is SYDVKM. CDR3 in amino acids: CASSLYTGSAKTIYF. The CDR3 bases are TGTGCCAGCAGTTTATATACAGGGTCAGCAAAAACCATATATTTT.

This clonotype came up a few times. The rearrangement joins TRBV18 to TRBJ2-3; no reliable D call. With 2 bases removed from V and 4 bases from J, the gap between germline ends came to 10 bases. Germline assignment: CDR1 KGHSH and CDR2 LQKENI. The CDR3 is made up of 14 amino acids. The CDR3 DNA is TGTGCCAGCTCACCAGAGCCCGGCCCAGATACGCAGTATTTT. Residues: CASSPEPGPDTQYF.

The V gene is TRBV27, the J gene TRBJ2-5; 9 nucleotides agree with TRBD2. Germline-derived CDR1 and CDR2 are MNHEY and SMNVEV (reference sequence). The CDR3 contains 13 residues. Losses at the gene ends were 6 bases for V and 5 bases for J; bases not matched to a gene: 4. DNA of the CDR3: TGTGCCAGCAGCCCAGCGGGGGGTGAGACCCAGTACTTC. Protein sequence: CASSPAGGETQYF.

This chain connects TRBV12-3 or TRBV12-4 to TRBJ2-5, with 7 bases that match TRBD1. The trim removed 6 bases at V and 6 bases at J, leaving 7 bases unmatched. The CDR3 covers 13 residues. CDR3 bases: TGTGCCAGCAGCCCCGACAGGGTCAAGACCCAGTACTTC. It translates to CASSPDRVKTQYF.

The chain combines TRBV7-9 with TRBJ2-3, with 7 bases fitting TRBD1. The CDR3 consists of 17 residues. Germline V gives CDR1 SEHNR, CDR2 FQNEAQ (reference sequence). Trimming cost V 5 bases and J 1 base; bases outside gene matches: 12. The CDR3 reads CASSQPGQTLRTDTQYF. CDR3 nucleotide sequence: TGTGCCAGCAGCCAACCGGGACAGACCCTCCGCACAGATACGCAGTATTTT.

The gene calls are TRBV2 and TRBJ1-2; D possibly corresponds to TRBD1 (6 bases). The CDR3 sequence is 13 residues long. Trimming stripped 8 bases from V and 3 bases from J, with 13 bases between. The germline V gene encodes CDR1 SNHLY and CDR2 FYNNEI. CDR3: CASRGGADYGYTF. The CDR3, as DNA: TGTGCCAGCCGCGGGGGCGCGGACTATGGCTACACCTTC.

This clonotype was seen many times. V and J are TRBV7-2 and TRBJ2-3, with 9 bases aligning to TRBD2. Germline CDR1 is SGHTA and CDR2 is FQGNSA. CDR3 length: 15 residues. V dropped 1 base and J dropped 5; count of bases not matched to a gene: 4. The CDR3 nucleotides are TGTGCCAGCAGCTTAGGCGGGAGGGTCAAAGATACGCAGTATTTT. Amino acids: CASSLGGRVKDTQYF.

This clonotype was recorded a few times. The chain couples TRBV27 to TRBJ1-4; D call uncertain. The CDR3 totals 15 residues. The germline V gene has CDR1 MNHEY and CDR2 SMNVEV (reference sequence). V was pared by 2 bases and J by 0 bases, with 7 bases between. The DNA for the CDR3 is TGTGCCAGCAGTTTAACTACGGCAACTAATGAAAAACTGTTTTTT. Protein: CASSLTTATNEKLFF.

This clonotype was observed a handful of times. The rearrangement uses TRBV12-3 or TRBV12-4 and TRBJ1-2, with D perhaps TRBD1 (5 bases). The CDR3 is 11 amino acids. The V gene lost 10 bases and the J gene lost 8 bases, with 14 bases spanning the gap. In DNA form, the CDR3 reads TGTGCCAAGCTCCAGGGTCACGGCTACACCTTC. Translation gives CAKLQGHGYTF.

The chain is built from TRBV2 and TRBJ2-2, with 8 bases fitting TRBD1. CDR1 is SNHLY, CDR2 FYNNEI, per germline. V shed 7 bases, J shed 1 base, and the junction held 5 bases outside the gene matches. The CDR3 loop spans 15 amino acids. The CDR3: CASITGTGNTGELFF. As DNA, the CDR3 is TGTGCCAGCATTACCGGGACAGGGAACACCGGGGAGCTGTTTTTT.

This clonotype was seen only a few times. This chain connects TRBV29-1 to TRBJ2-3; 10 bases are shared with TRBD1. The germline V gene has CDR1 SQVTM and CDR2 ANQGSEA. Trimming cost V 6 bases and J 4 bases; bases outside gene matches: 7. The CDR3 is 14 residues long. The CDR3 nucleotides are TGCAGCGTCGCCGGGACAGGGGAGGCAGATACGCAGTATTTT. It specifies CSVAGTGEADTQYF.

The gene calls are TRBV27 and TRBJ2-3; 10 bases line up with TRBD1. V shed 4 bases and J 2 bases; nucleotides not matched to a gene: 3. Germline V gives CDR1 MNHEY, CDR2 SMNVEV (reference sequence). This CDR3 contains 15 residues. The CDR3 nucleotides read TGTGCCAGCAGTTCCGGGACAGGGGCCACAGATACGCAGTATTTT. This codes for CASSSGTGATDTQYF.

The sample holds a few counts of this clonotype. V and J are TRBV5-4 and TRBJ2-1; no reliable D call. Germline CDR1 reads SGHNT; CDR2 reads YYREEE (reference sequence). This CDR3 is built from 14 residues. The V end was cut by 3 bases, the J end by 9 bases, with 16 bases between. Here the CDR3 DNA reads TGTGCCAGCAGCTGGCGACTCCCCCCCGGTGAGCAGTTCTTC. It codes for CASSWRLPPGEQFF.

This clonotype was recorded only once. The J gene is TRBJ2-3, the V gene TRBV11-2; D unclear. V was cut by 2 bases and J by 2 bases, with 8 bases left in between. CDR3 length equals 14 residues. Looked up from germline, CDR1 is SGHAT and CDR2 is FQNNGV. In nucleotides, the CDR3 is TGTGCCAGCAGCTTATCTGGGTACACAGATACGCAGTATTTT. It encodes CASSLSGYTDTQYF.

In this sample, this clonotype turned up many times. This sequence joins TRBV29-1 and TRBJ2-1; D unclear. V lost 2 bases, J lost 0 bases, and 17 bases lay in between. The germline gives CDR1 SQVTM, CDR2 ANQGSEA. CDR3 length: 17 residues. The CDR3 reads CSVELPNPLSSYNEQFF. CDR3 coding DNA: TGCAGCGTTGAACTCCCAAATCCCCTGAGCTCCTACAATGAGCAGTTCTTC.

This clonotype turned up a few times. V usage is TRBV24-1 and J usage is TRBJ2-1, with a possible D match to TRBD2 (5 bases). Germline CDR1 and CDR2: KGHDR and SFDVKD. Between the trimmed V and J ends, which lost 4 bases and 4 bases, there was a span of 7 bases. The CDR3 is made up of 13 amino acids. The CDR3 loop reads CATSDTGYNEQFF. The CDR3 DNA follows: TGTGCCACCAGTGACACGGGGTACAATGAGCAGTTCTTC.

The gene calls are TRBV2 and TRBJ1-1; 7 bases agree with TRBD1. Germline V CDR1 and CDR2: SNHLY, FYNNEI. V shed 6 bases and J 4 bases; nucleotides not matched to a gene: 2. The CDR3 is 12 residues long. DNA of the CDR3: TGTGCCAGCAGGGCAGGGGGCACTGAAGCTTTCTTT. Translated, it gives CASRAGGTEAFF.

The sample holds many counts of this clonotype. J is TRBJ1-1 and V is TRBV15, with D tentatively TRBD1 (6 bases). The CDR3 totals 15 residues. V was clipped by 4 bases and J by 3 bases, with 15 bases between them. Looked up from germline, CDR1 is LNHNV and CDR2 is YYDKDF (reference sequence). The CDR3 coding sequence is TGTGCCACCAGCATAAACAGGGTCAGAGACACTGAAGCTTTCTTT. This gives the protein CATSINRVRDTEAFF.

This clonotype showed up just a few times. The chain recombines TRBV11-2 with TRBJ2-2; D is unresolved. Trimming took off 0 bases at V and 6 bases at J, with 11 bases between the two ends. The CDR3 sequence is 15 residues long. Germline V gene lookup returns CDR1 SGHAT and CDR2 FQNNGV. The DNA for the CDR3 is TGTGCCAGCAGCTTAGATCTGAGCTCCGCCGGGGAGCTGTTTTTT. Protein: CASSLDLSSAGELFF.

The chain has TRBV20-1 and TRBJ1-1; D is undetermined. The CDR3 extends over 12 amino acids. Germline loops: CDR1 DFQATT, CDR2 SNEGSKA (reference sequence). The V end lost 0 bases, the J end lost 4 bases, and 6 bases lay between the germline ends. CDR3 nucleotide sequence: TGCAGTGCTAGAGAGGGCCTCACTGAAGCTTTCTTT. This translates into CSAREGLTEAFF.

The genes are TRBV27 and TRBJ2-5, with D maybe TRBD2 (6 bases). Germline CDR1 and CDR2: MNHEY and SMNVEV (reference sequence). This CDR3 comprises 16 residues. V was clipped by 0 bases and J by 5 bases, with 16 bases between them. The CDR3, as DNA: TGTGCCAGCAGTTTATCGGGGGACTCCCAAGGGGAGACCCAGTACTTC. It yields the protein CASSLSGDSQGETQYF.

The chain employs TRBV6-6 and TRBJ1-5; 7 positions match TRBD1. Trimming at V came to 8 bases and at J to 5 bases, leaving 3 bases not matched to a gene. The CDR3 contains 12 residues. The germline CDR1 and CDR2 sequences are MNHNY and SVGAGI (reference sequence). CDR3 sequence reads: CASFQGDQPQHF. CDR3 nucleotide sequence: TGTGCCAGCTTTCAGGGGGATCAGCCCCAGCATTTT.

This clonotype was found a few times. The rearrangement joins TRBV5-5 to TRBJ2-1, with 7 bases aligning to TRBD2. CDR1 and CDR2 (germline): SGHKS, YYEKEE (reference sequence). The CDR3 spans 16 residues. V lost 4 bases, J lost 6 bases, and 13 bases stayed unmatched. The CDR3 here is CASSPEGGSGGNEQFF. The DNA of the CDR3 is TGTGCCAGCAGCCCCGAGGGAGGGTCTGGCGGCAATGAGCAGTTCTTC.

The table lists this clonotype with a few counts. The J gene is TRBJ2-2, the V gene TRBV6-2 or TRBV6-3; no firm D call. CDR3 length equals 17 residues. V lost 0 bases, J lost 0 bases, and 11 bases lay in between. The germline gives CDR1 MNHEY, CDR2 SVGEGT. The chain's CDR3 is CASSYSAQLSNTGELFF. CDR3 bases: TGTGCCAGCAGTTACTCGGCACAGCTATCGAACACCGGGGAGCTGTTTTTT.

The chain links TRBV4-1 to TRBJ2-1, with 8 bases fitting TRBD2. The CDR3 has 16 residues. J lost 0 bases, V lost 2 bases, and 3 bases had no gene match. Per the germline V gene, CDR1 is MGHRA and CDR2 is YSYEKL. In DNA form, the CDR3 reads TGCGCCAGCAGCCAACAAGCGGGAGTCTCCTACAATGAGCAGTTCTTC. Protein: CASSQQAGVSYNEQFF.

The chain is built from TRBV27 and TRBJ2-1; 13 positions agree with TRBD2. Germline CDR1 and CDR2: MNHEY and SMNVEV (reference sequence). The CDR3 runs 16 residues. Unmatched junction bases numbered 10, after V lost 5 bases and J lost 9 bases. The CDR3 here is CASSDLLAGGPGEQFF. In DNA form, the CDR3 reads TGTGCCAGCAGTGACCTACTAGCGGGAGGGCCCGGTGAGCAGTTCTTC.

The chain uses TRBV27 and TRBJ2-2, with 14 bases fitting TRBD2. The junction had 8 bases not matched to a gene; V was cut back by 5 bases and J by 3 bases. Germline lookup yields CDR1 MNHEY and CDR2 SMNVEV (reference sequence). This CDR3 comprises 18 residues. In DNA, the CDR3 is TGTGCCAGCAGTCTGGGACTAGCGGGAGTAGGGCACACCGGGGAGCTGTTTTTT. Encoded protein: CASSLGLAGVGHTGELFF.